This T cell receptor beta chain was sequenced in a study of a mutant IDH1 vaccine in newly diagnosed glioma (dated by TCRdb to the early 2020s). Background for the entire study: Vaccination was initiated 4-6 weeks after radiotherapy alone, or concurrently with temozolomide cycles in the chemotherapy-containing groups. The week-35 safety follow-up was designated visit V12, and the week-47 end of study was designated visit V13. Of the approximately 30 treated patients, 62.5% were male and approximately 38% were female, and a mean age of 40.4 years was recorded. Peripheral blood samples were drawn at six visits, namely V03 (baseline), V05, V07, V10, V12 and V13. Before enrollment, most patients had been given radiochemotherapy with temozolomide as standard therapy, while the rest had received either radiotherapy alone or temozolomide alone. For exploratory analyses, longitudinal TCRB deep sequencing was carried out in 25 treated patients wherever samples were available.

What the authors observed across the whole study: The authors noted that analyses of patient blood samples could not be reproduced because of sample limitations. Immune responses induced by the vaccine were seen in 90% to 95% of patients across multiple MHC alleles. Availability determined which PBMC samples were chosen for TCRB deep sequencing. Pseudoprogression appeared unrelated to alterations in the top peripheral T cell clonotypes detected by TCRB sequencing.

CDR1 and CDR2, looked up from the germline V gene, are SNHLY and FYNNEI. Relative to germline, V is 7 bases shorter and J is 6 bases shorter, with 16 bases between their ends. The cysteine opens and the phenylalanine closes a CDR3 of 14 amino acids. Here the CDR3 DNA is all that survives: 42 bases in frame from base 1. Receptor amplification or capture employed the immunoSEQ multiplex PCR assay. Rearranged TCR beta chain sequences were amplified using the hsTCRB Kit according to the manufacturer's protocol. TCRB libraries were sequenced on an Illumina MiSeq. Per the source publication's procedure: The kit vendor's proprietary platform handled demultiplexing, trimming and gene mapping. TCRdb carries this immuneACCESS record with in-frame sequences only. Its versions omit some clonotypes, under half of them owing to an unresolved V gene in the studies checked, with the rest unexplained. V and J calls and clone size come straight from that table; D and trimming were deduced from the DNA. This sample has approximately 84,000 clones in its table, and 80% to 90% of those were observed once. Approximately 5.6% of the sample lies in the top ten.

The time point label here, explained by the study, means: week 47, end of study. Each vaccine dose was 300 ug of a 20-mer mutant IDH1 peptide in Montanide, given subcutaneously with topical imiquimod. Eight vaccinations were administered to patients in weeks 1, 3, 5, 7, 11, 15, 19 and 23, corresponding to visits V03 through V10. Donors had newly diagnosed WHO grade 3 or 4 IDH1-mutant astrocytomas with loss of nuclear ATRX. The samples were drawn from NOA16, a multicentre, single-arm, open-label phase I trial in Germany that tested a mutant IDH1 peptide vaccine in humans for the first time. The DNeasy Blood and Tissue Kit was used to extract genomic DNA from EDTA blood for TCRB sequencing. Turning to this clone: It has no known antigen specificity. Base quality data are lacking; no much larger clone is found one base away.

This chain is built from TRBV2 and TRBJ1-5; the D gene remains uncertain. Sequencing was performed on PBMCs, taken from a glioma patient whose treatment included an IDH1 peptide vaccine. The TCR originated in a man aged 35-49 years with glioma. The sequenced DNA is TGTGCCAGCACCATTGTAGCGAGGGTTCAGCCCCAGCATTTT. This is translated as CASTIVARVQPQHF. Reference TRBV2 and TRBJ1-5 genes cover what lies past the CDR3, so the full variable domain is EPEVTQTPSHQVTQMGQEVILRCVPISNHLYFYWYRQILGQKVEFLVSFYNNEISEKSEIFDDQFSVERPDGSNFTLKIRSTKLEDSAMYFCASTIVARVQPQHFGDGTRLSIL.